This is a list of T cell receptor beta chains from one sample in a study of cytomegalovirus exposure and HLA in healthy donors. Repertoires were generated with immunoSEQ multiplex PCR, while TCRdb's copy carries only in-frame clones and drops some. The sample yields about 250,000 clones, less than 90% seen once. The source material was PBMCs. Receptors were obtained from a man between 18 and 29 years old in good health and CMV-seropositive. CDR3s include the opening cysteine and the closing phenylalanine or tryptophan. The D gene is left open where the match is weak. Size values are once, few and many counts, or a class for expanded clones, and some rows have none.

cdr3_aa cdr3_nt d_call j_call v_call clone_size
CASSLVAGGLYGYTF TGCGCCAGCAGCTTGGTGGCAGGGGGGTTATATGGCTACACCTTC TRBD1 TRBJ1-2 TRBV5-1 -
CASSLHRLAVSEQYF TGTGCCAGCAGCCTTCACAGACTAGCCGTCAGCGAGCAGTACTTC TRBD2 TRBJ2-7 TRBV28 -
CASTTMGESYEQFF TGTGCCAGCACCACTATGGGGGAGTCATATGAGCAGTTCTTC - TRBJ2-1 TRBV2 -
CAAGPSGGEDYGYTF TGTGCCGCTGGCCCCTCAGGGGGTGAGGACTATGGCTACACCTTC TRBD1 TRBJ1-2 TRBV10-3 -
CASSLGFSGANVLTF TGTGCCAGCAGCTTGGGTTTCTCTGGGGCCAACGTCCTGACTTTC - TRBJ2-6 TRBV5-6 -
CASSFREQAYEQYF TGTGCCAGCAGTTTCCGGGAACAGGCCTACGAGCAGTACTTC - TRBJ2-7 TRBV28 -
CASSSTETYEQYF TGTGCCAGCAGTTCAACAGAAACCTACGAGCAGTACTTC - TRBJ2-7 TRBV6-1 -
CASSYSFDPGANVLTF TGTGCCAGCAGTTACTCGTTTGATCCCGGGGCCAACGTCCTGACTTTC - TRBJ2-6 TRBV6-5 -
CASTGTTYEQYF TGCGCCAGCACCGGGACTACCTACGAGCAGTACTTC TRBD2 TRBJ2-7 TRBV10-2 -
CASRGQGHEQYF TGTGCCAGCAGGGGGCAGGGCCACGAGCAGTACTTC - TRBJ2-7 TRBV2 -
CASSPDAITQGDRTDTQYF TGCGCCAGCAGTCCCGACGCAATCACCCAAGGGGATCGCACAGATACGCAGTATTTT - TRBJ2-3 TRBV23-1 -
CASSFTTWGYKDGRTDNEQFF TGCGCCAGCAGCTTCACTACGTGGGGCTATAAGGACGGGAGGACGGACAATGAGCAGTTCTTC TRBD2 TRBJ2-1 TRBV5-1 -
CASSDPVGQGGTGELFF TGTGCCAGCAGCGACCCCGTCGGGCAGGGTGGAACCGGGGAGCTGTTTTTT - TRBJ2-2 TRBV9 -
CASSLDPAGEQYF TGCGCCAGCAGCTTGGATCCTGCGGGCGAGCAGTACTTC - TRBJ2-7 TRBV5-1 -
CASSLEGTAYEQYF TGTGCCAGCAGCTTAGAAGGGACAGCATACGAGCAGTACTTC TRBD1 TRBJ2-7 TRBV7-9 few
CATSQRFVNSNQPQHF TGTGCCACCAGCCAGAGATTTGTTAATAGCAATCAGCCCCAGCATTTT - TRBJ1-5 TRBV15 -
CASSLRGNTEAFF TGTGCCAGCAGTTTACGAGGGAACACTGAAGCTTTCTTT - TRBJ1-1 TRBV6-5 -
CASSLDTRGTAEAFF TGTGCCAGCAGCTTAGATACAAGGGGGACAGCTGAAGCTTTCTTT TRBD1 TRBJ1-1 TRBV7-8 -
CAISVSGTGKNIQYF TGTGCCATCAGTGTAAGCGGGACGGGCAAAAACATTCAGTACTTC TRBD2 TRBJ2-4 TRBV10-3 -
CSEDGYTF TGCAGCGAGGATGGCTACACCTTC - TRBJ1-2 TRBV29-1 few
CASSSAGQGKLFF TGTGCCAGCAGCTCCGCCGGACAGGGAAAGCTGTTTTTT TRBD1 TRBJ2-2 TRBV7-3 -
CASSYSGRRTDTQYF TGTGCCAGCAGTTACAGTGGGCGCCGCACAGATACGCAGTATTTT - TRBJ2-3 TRBV6-6 -
CASSEAFQETQYF TGTGCCAGCAGTGAAGCTTTTCAAGAGACCCAGTACTTC - TRBJ2-5 TRBV6-1 -
CAWSVLGVRTF TGTGCCTGGAGTGTACTTGGAGTGAGGACCTTC - TRBJ1-2 TRBV30 -
CASRGGTSNTGELFF TGTGCCAGCAGGGGGGGGACTTCGAACACCGGGGAGCTGTTTTTT TRBD2 TRBJ2-2 TRBV6-5 -
CASSFAGRGANYGYTF TGTGCCAGCAGCTTTGCGGGTCGAGGAGCTAACTATGGCTACACCTTC - TRBJ1-2 TRBV5-4 -
CASRGQSLSNQPQHF TGTGCCAGCAGAGGACAGTCCCTGAGCAATCAGCCCCAGCATTTT - TRBJ1-5 TRBV2 -
CASSPGPTYASEQFF TGTGCCAGCAGCCCCGGACCGACCTACGCCAGTGAGCAGTTCTTC - TRBJ2-1 TRBV7-3 -
CASSSQGPVTQYF TGTGCCAGCAGTTCCCAGGGACCGGTGACCCAGTACTTC - TRBJ2-5 TRBV6-5 -
CASSPDRSFHEQYF TGTGCCAGCAGCCCCGACAGGTCCTTCCACGAGCAGTACTTC - TRBJ2-7 TRBV27 -
CASSQLGYTEAFF TGTGCCAGCAGCCAGCTCGGGTACACTGAAGCTTTCTTT - TRBJ1-1 TRBV11-2 once
CASSKTQGAVTDTQYF TGTGCCAGCAGCAAGACTCAGGGGGCTGTAACAGATACGCAGTATTTT TRBD1 TRBJ2-3 TRBV13 -
CASSLGGRQPQHF TGTGCCAGCAGCTTGGGGGGTCGTCAGCCCCAGCATTTT - TRBJ1-5 TRBV5-6 -
CASSVEPDNEQFF TGTGCCAGCAGCGTAGAGCCGGACAATGAGCAGTTCTTC - TRBJ2-1 TRBV9 -
CASSPGQGYGYTF TGTGCCAGCAGCCCGGGACAGGGCTATGGCTACACCTTC TRBD1 TRBJ1-2 TRBV11-2 -
CASSPRLAGESGELFF TGCGCCAGCAGCCCTAGACTAGCGGGAGAGTCCGGGGAGCTGTTTTTT TRBD2 TRBJ2-2 TRBV5-1 -